Listed below are T cell receptor beta chains from one sample, sequenced in a study of identical twins. TCRdb reprocessed the 5' RACE reads via MiXCR and lists one record per CDR3 protein. The table has approximately 220,000 distinct CDR3 sequences, 9.4% seen once. The sequencing sample was made of memory (CD45RO+) T cells sorted from blood. The receptors come from a woman in her late teens or twenties in good health. Both conserved end residues are part of each CDR3. D genes are given only for firm matches. Not every row has a clone size; where given, it reads once, few, many or a size class.

clone_size j_call v_call d_call cdr3_aa cdr3_nt
. TRBJ2-1 TRBV5-6 TRBD2 CASNLLVSGGIYNEQFF TGTGCCAGCAACTTGCTTGTGAGCGGGGGGATCTACAATGAGCAGTTCTTC
. TRBJ2-1 TRBV9 . CASSAESGSYNEQFF TGTGCCAGCAGCGCGGAATCGGGCTCCTACAATGAGCAGTTCTTC
few TRBJ2-3 TRBV7-2 TRBD2 CASSRGGRSTDTQYF TGTGCCAGCAGCCGCGGGGGGCGAAGCACAGATACGCAGTATTTT
few TRBJ1-2 TRBV20-1 . CSAPGEGNYGYTF TGCAGTGCACCAGGGGAGGGCAACTATGGCTACACCTTC
few TRBJ2-7 TRBV7-9 TRBD2 CAAEPLAGLYEQYF TGTGCCGCTGAGCCGCTAGCGGGACTATACGAGCAGTACTTC
. TRBJ2-1 TRBV25-1 TRBD2 CASRKAGATVDEQFF TGTGCCAGCAGAAAAGCGGGGGCTACGGTGGATGAGCAGTTCTTC
few TRBJ2-5 TRBV9 . CASTPSPGSQETQYF TGTGCCAGCACCCCCTCTCCCGGGTCCCAAGAGACCCAGTACTTC
many TRBJ2-6 TRBV5-6 . CASSRLSSGANVLTF TGTGCCAGCAGCCGTCTGAGCTCTGGGGCCAACGTCCTGACTTTC
few TRBJ2-3 TRBV11-2 TRBD2 CASSRNGGAGVSPDTQYF TGTGCCAGCAGCCGGAACGGCGGAGCGGGAGTATCCCCAGATACGCAGTATTTT
. TRBJ2-1 TRBV11-2 . CASSLVGNTYNEQFF TGTGCCAGCAGCTTAGTCGGGAACACCTACAATGAGCAGTTCTTC
. TRBJ1-6 TRBV3-1 . CASGRGNTPLHF TGTGCCAGCGGCCGGGGAAATACACCCCTCCACTTT
. TRBJ2-2 TRBV30 . CAWSVHRVAQGGELFF TGTGCCTGGAGTGTACATAGGGTAGCGCAGGGCGGGGAGCTGTTTTTT
. TRBJ1-2 TRBV29-1 TRBD1 CSGGQGNYGYTF TGCAGCGGTGGACAGGGTAACTATGGCTACACCTTC
many TRBJ2-7 TRBV10-3 TRBD1 CAIRPGQNYEQYF TGTGCCATCAGGCCGGGACAGAATTACGAGCAGTACTTC
few TRBJ2-1 TRBV7-2 TRBD2 CASSSGLAGGTLNEQFF TGTGCCAGCAGCTCCGGACTAGCGGGAGGTACCCTCAATGAGCAGTTCTTC
few TRBJ2-7 TRBV7-6 . CASSLADSNYYEQYF TGTGCCAGCAGCTTAGCGGACAGTAACTACTACGAGCAGTACTTC
. TRBJ1-6 TRBV7-2 . CASSPRFLGAQNSPLHF TGTGCCAGCAGCCCTCGCTTTTTGGGGGCACAGAATTCACCCCTCCACTTT
few TRBJ2-5 TRBV7-9 TRBD2 CASSPDLAGAETQYF TGTGCCAGCAGCCCCGACCTAGCGGGAGCTGAGACCCAGTACTTC
few TRBJ2-3 TRBV20-1 . CSARLYTQYF TGCAGTGCTAGACTTTATACGCAGTATTTT
many TRBJ2-7 TRBV5-5 . CASSVRDGPYEQYF TGTGCCAGCAGCGTCCGGGACGGACCCTACGAGCAGTACTTC
many TRBJ2-1 TRBV9 . CASSPFRPGTEQFF TGTGCCAGCAGCCCATTCCGTCCCGGGACCGAGCAGTTCTTC
few TRBJ2-7 TRBV20-1 . CSPRGVLSYEQYF TGCAGCCCTCGGGGAGTTCTATCCTACGAGCAGTACTTC
few TRBJ2-6 TRBV2 . CASNVLSGANVLTF TGTGCCAGCAACGTGCTCTCTGGGGCCAACGTCCTGACTTTC